Below, 22 T cell receptor beta chains from the same sample are listed, as sequenced in a study of T cell repertoires in cytomegalovirus infection. The antigens these receptors bind are not known. Via MiXCR, TCRdb re-called the reads, giving one row per CDR3 protein. The sample has hundreds of thousands of distinct CDR3 sequences, about 39% seen once; the top ten hold about 41%. The starting material was cultured PBMCs, obtained from culture after CMV antigen stimulation. Source of these receptors: a human donor in good health (CMV status not recorded). Some clones in this sample may be carry-over from other donors' samples.

There are a few counts of this clonotype. The J gene is TRBJ1-1, the V gene TRBV7-9, with D possibly TRBD1 on 6 matching bases. Germline CDR1 and CDR2: SEHNR and FQNEAQ (reference sequence). The CDR3 is made up of 15 amino acids. V was shortened by 5 bases and J by 0 bases, with 13 bases between the two germline ends. The CDR3 DNA reads TGTGCCAGCAGCCACGGACAGACTTTGAACACTGAAGCTTTCTTT. It is translated as CASSHGQTLNTEAFF.

This clonotype has only a few counts. This chain links TRBV2 with TRBJ1-4, with TRBD1 as a possible D gene (6 bases). CDR1 and CDR2 from the germline V gene are SNHLY and FYNNEI. The CDR3 is made up of 14 amino acids. Trimming removed 6 bases from V and 7 bases from J, with 15 bases in between. The CDR3 spells CASSVDRNTEKLFF. The CDR3 DNA reads as TGTGCCAGCAGCGTAGACAGGAATACTGAAAAACTGTTTTTT. The full variable domain, in which reference TRBV2 and TRBJ1-4 provide the parts outside the CDR3, is EPEVTQTPSHQVTQMGQEVILRCVPISNHLYFYWYRQILGQKVEFLVSFYNNEISEKSEIFDDQFSVERPDGSNFTLKIRSTKLEDSAMYFCASSVDRNTEKLFFGSGTQLSVL.

The chain joins TRBV19 to TRBJ1-1; D is unclear. The V and J ends lost 7 bases and 6 bases respectively, with 18 bases between them. This CDR3 has 14 residues. Per germline, CDR1 LNHDA and CDR2 SQIVND (reference sequence). CDR3 loop: CASTGASRRAEAFF. The DNA of the CDR3 is TGTGCCAGTACGGGTGCCAGCCGGCGCGCTGAAGCTTTCTTT.

This clonotype has only one observation. The chain employs TRBV6-6 and TRBJ2-7, with 10 bases fitting TRBD2. There are 16 residues in the CDR3. The ends lost 7 bases at V and 3 bases at J; junction bases unmatched: 12. The germline CDR1 and CDR2 sequences are MNHNY and SVGAGI (reference sequence). The CDR3: CASTRTSGGPYYEQYF. The DNA for the CDR3 is TGTGCCAGCACCAGGACTAGCGGAGGCCCTTACTACGAGCAGTACTTC.

The chain employs TRBV2 and TRBJ1-2; D is ambiguous. Germline loops: CDR1 SNHLY, CDR2 FYNNEI. Trimming took 6 bases from V and 4 from J, leaving 9 bases between them. This CDR3 is 12 amino acids long. CDR3 in DNA: TGTGCCAGCAGAAGGGAAGGCTATGGCTACACCTTC. Translated, it gives CASRREGYGYTF.

The rearrangement joins TRBV7-6 to TRBJ2-3; 8 bases line up with TRBD1. V gave up 4 bases and J gave up 2 bases; unmatched junction bases: 11. The CDR3 contains 17 residues. In germline, CDR1 is SGHVS, CDR2 FNYEAQ. CDR3 protein: CASSWISGTGPTDTQYF. The CDR3 DNA follows: TGTGCCAGCAGCTGGATCTCCGGGACAGGACCCACAGATACGCAGTATTTT.

This clonotype was recorded many times. V is TRBV7-8 and J is TRBJ2-1; no reliable D call. The CDR3 spans 14 residues. CDR1 is SGHVS, CDR2 FQNEAQ, per germline. Trimming took 2 bases from V and 6 from J, leaving 11 bases between them. The CDR3 region has the DNA TGTGCCAGCAGCTTATCCGGGCGTTCCAATGAGCAGTTCTTC. It specifies CASSLSGRSNEQFF.

A few counts support this clonotype. At one end, the junction sequence differs from germline, possibly due to a read error. The V gene is TRBV7-2, the J gene TRBJ2-2; 9 nucleotides line up with TRBD1. Germline V lookup: CDR1 SGHTA, CDR2 FQGNSA. This CDR3 region has 18 residues. The CDR3 protein is CASSLGLGGTGNSGELFF. In DNA, the CDR3 is TGTGCCAGCAGCTTAGGGCTAGGTGGGACAGGGAACTCCGGGGAGCTGTTTTTT.

J is TRBJ2-3 and V is TRBV6-2 or TRBV6-3, with 7 bases fitting TRBD2. Trimming removed 8 bases from V and 2 bases from J; junction bases left unmatched: 7. This CDR3 has 14 residues. CDR1 is MNHEY and CDR2 is SVGEGT in the germline V gene. Here the CDR3 DNA reads TGTGCCAGCGCCCTAGCGGATCCCACAGATACGCAGTATTTT. This codes for CASALADPTDTQYF.

This clonotype has more than one count but fewer than ten. The chain links TRBV4-1 to TRBJ2-3; possible D gene TRBD2, 6 bases. V shed 0 bases and J shed 1 base, with 11 bases lying between them. The CDR3 sequence is 16 residues long. Germline V gives CDR1 MGHRA, CDR2 YSYEKL. The CDR3 reads CASSQDLLAGTDTQYF. CDR3 sequence (DNA): TGCGCCAGCAGCCAAGATTTGTTAGCGGGCACAGATACGCAGTATTTT.

DNA for the CDR3: TGTGCCAGCAGTTACTCGTTCGGAGGGGGGGCCGCGGAGACCCAGTACTTC. Translating gives CASSYSFGGGAAETQYF. The chain uses TRBV6-6 and TRBJ2-5; possible D gene TRBD2, 7 bases. CDR3 length equals 17 residues. Trimming shortened V by 0 bases and J by 5 bases, and 19 bases separated the two germline ends. Germline assignment: CDR1 MNHNY and CDR2 SVGAGI (reference sequence).

This rearrangement joins TRBV7-4 to TRBJ1-1; D might be TRBD1 (5 bases). The germline gives CDR1 SGHVT, CDR2 SQSDAQ. The V end lost 1 base, the J end lost 11 bases, and 11 bases lay between the germline ends. CDR3 length: 12 amino acids. CDR3 coding DNA: TGTGCCAGCAGCTTAGATCGGGGCGACGCTTTCTTT. Its protein is CASSLDRGDAFF.

The J gene is TRBJ1-6, the V gene TRBV20-1; 7 bases are a match to TRBD1. With 0 bases clipped from V and 0 bases from J, the junction kept 2 bases outside the gene matches. The length of the CDR3 is 16 residues. Germline V lookup: CDR1 DFQATT, CDR2 SNEGSKA (reference sequence). The chain's CDR3 is CSARDRTGSYNSPLHF. DNA of the CDR3: TGCAGTGCTAGAGACAGGACAGGCTCCTATAATTCACCCCTCCACTTT.

To note about this clonotype: An end of the junction does not agree with germline; a read error may underlie this. This sequence joins TRBV6-2 or TRBV6-3 and TRBJ2-6; D is unresolved. This CDR3 spans 13 amino acids. The germline V gene has CDR1 MNHEY and CDR2 SVGEGT. The CDR3, as DNA: TGTGCCAGCAGTAACTCTGGGGCCAACGTCCTGACTTTC. The encoded protein is CASSNSGANVLTF.

V is TRBV6-5 and J is TRBJ2-3, with D maybe TRBD1 (6 bases). This CDR3 is 14 amino acids long. From germline, CDR1 is MNHEY and CDR2 SVGAGI. V was clipped by 6 bases and J by 2 bases, with 12 bases between them. The CDR3 protein is CASSHDRYTDTQYF. CDR3 coding DNA: TGTGCCAGCAGCCACGACAGGTACACAGATACGCAGTATTTT.

The rearrangement joins TRBV19 to TRBJ1-5; D remains ambiguous. Germline V CDR1 and CDR2: LNHDA, SQIVND (reference sequence). V was trimmed by 0 bases and J by 6 bases, leaving 9 bases between them. The CDR3 spans 14 residues. DNA for the CDR3: TGTGCCAGTAGTATAGATGTGTTTCTTCAGCCCCAGCATTTT. It yields the protein CASSIDVFLQPQHF.

This chain connects TRBV7-2 to TRBJ1-4; D is perhaps TRBD1 (5 bases). In germline, CDR1 is SGHTA, CDR2 FQGNSA. The CDR3 runs 14 residues. V lost 5 bases, J lost 3 bases, and 10 bases lay in between. CDR3 in DNA: TGTGCCAGCAGCAAGGGGCCTTCTAATGAAAAACTGTTTTTT. Translating it yields CASSKGPSNEKLFF.

V gene TRBV7-9 combines with J gene TRBJ2-4; the D is unclear. Germline V gives CDR1 SEHNR, CDR2 FQNEAQ (reference sequence). The CDR3 spans 16 residues. V shed 0 bases and J shed 3 bases, with 12 bases lying between them. The CDR3 bases are TGTGCCAGCAGCTTAGCGGGGATATCGGACAAAAACATTCAGTACTTC. Protein sequence: CASSLAGISDKNIQYF.

The gene calls are TRBV6-6 and TRBJ1-5; perhaps TRBD1 as D (5 bases). The ends were cut back, 6 bases at V and 9 bases at J, with 15 bases in the middle. CDR1 is MNHNY and CDR2 is SVGAGI in the germline V gene (reference sequence). This CDR3 has 13 amino acids. The CDR3 nucleotides are TGTGCCAGCAGCGAGGGACCGAGGGGGCCCCAGCATTTT. It codes for CASSEGPRGPQHF.

In this sample, this clonotype turned up a few times. V is TRBV7-9 and J is TRBJ2-5; TRBD2 matches at 11 bases. The CDR3 has 15 amino acids. The germline CDR1 and CDR2 sequences are SEHNR and FQNEAQ (reference sequence). V shed 5 bases, J shed 5 bases, and the junction held 7 bases outside the gene matches. The CDR3 sequence is CASSPLAGGLETQYF. The CDR3 DNA is TGTGCCAGCAGCCCTTTAGCGGGGGGGCTTGAGACCCAGTACTTC.

V and J are TRBV11-2 and TRBJ1-1; no firm D call. Germline V gene lookup returns CDR1 SGHAT and CDR2 FQNNGV. V dropped 7 bases and J dropped 0 bases, with 9 bases sitting between them. The CDR3 has 13 residues. The DNA of the CDR3 is TGTGCCAGCACTCGGGCCTTGAACACTGAAGCTTTCTTT. It is translated as CASTRALNTEAFF.

The V gene is TRBV7-3, the J gene TRBJ1-3; D gene uncertain. The CDR3 spans 14 residues. CDR1 and CDR2 from the germline V gene are SGHTA and FQGTGA. Trimming stripped 2 bases from V and 1 base from J, with 6 bases between. CDR3 coding DNA: TGTGCCAGCAGCTTAGACGGTTCTGGAAACACCATATATTTT. Protein product: CASSLDGSGNTIYF. The entire variable domain, with the rest obtained from reference TRBV7-3 and TRBJ1-3, is as follows: GAGVSQTPSNKVTEKGKYVELRCDPISGHTALYWYRQSLGQGPEFLIYFQGTGAADDSGLPNDRFFAVRPEGSVSTLKIQRTERGDSAVYLCASSLDGSGNTIYFGEGSWLTVV.